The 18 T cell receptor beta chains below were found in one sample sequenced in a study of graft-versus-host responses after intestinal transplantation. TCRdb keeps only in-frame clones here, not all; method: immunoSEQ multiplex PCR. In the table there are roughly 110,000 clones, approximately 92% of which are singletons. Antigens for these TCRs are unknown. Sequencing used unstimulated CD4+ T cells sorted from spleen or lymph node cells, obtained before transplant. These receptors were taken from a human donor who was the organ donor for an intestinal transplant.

Here the CDR3 reads CASSEWWVGGNQPQHF. Written as DNA, the CDR3 is TGTGCCAGCAGTGAGTGGTGGGTTGGGGGCAATCAGCCCCAGCATTTT. This chain joins TRBV6-1 and TRBJ1-5; D unresolved. The CDR3 sequence is 16 residues long. Germline CDR1 is MNHNS and CDR2 is SASEGT. Trimming cost V 3 bases and J 2 bases, with 14 bases left between them.

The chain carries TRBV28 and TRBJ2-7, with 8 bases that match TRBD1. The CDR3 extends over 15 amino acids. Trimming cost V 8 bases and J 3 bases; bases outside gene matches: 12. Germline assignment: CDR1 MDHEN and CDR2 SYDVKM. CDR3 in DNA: TGTGCCAGCGTCCAGGTCAGGACAGGGAACTACGAGCAGTACTTC. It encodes CASVQVRTGNYEQYF.

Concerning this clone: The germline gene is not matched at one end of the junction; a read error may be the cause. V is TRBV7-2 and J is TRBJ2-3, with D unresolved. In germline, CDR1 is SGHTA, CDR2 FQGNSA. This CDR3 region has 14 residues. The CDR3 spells CAGSLIGRTDTQYF. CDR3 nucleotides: TGTGCCGGCAGCTTAATCGGCAGAACAGATACGCAGTATTTT.

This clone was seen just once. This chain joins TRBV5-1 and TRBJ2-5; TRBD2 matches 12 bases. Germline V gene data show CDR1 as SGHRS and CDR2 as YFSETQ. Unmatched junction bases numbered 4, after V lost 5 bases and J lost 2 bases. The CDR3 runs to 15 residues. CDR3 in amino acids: CASSYLAGGQETQYF. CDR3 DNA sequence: TGCGCCAGCAGTTATCTAGCGGGAGGGCAAGAGACCCAGTACTTC. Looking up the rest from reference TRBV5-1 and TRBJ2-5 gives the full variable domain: KAGVTQTPRYLIKTRGQQVTLSCSPISGHRSVSWYQQTPGQGLQFLFEYFSETQRNKGNFPGRFSGRQFSNSRSEMNVSTLELGDSALYLCASSYLAGGQETQYFGPGTRLLVL.

The CDR3 region has the DNA TGTGCCAGTACCCCTTATGGGACAGGGAACCAAGAGACCCAGTACTTC. Amino acids: CASTPYGTGNQETQYF. The genes are TRBV19 and TRBJ2-5; 9 bases map to TRBD1. With V trimmed by 7 bases and J by 0 bases, 9 bases remained unmatched. The CDR3 covers 16 residues. The germline V gene encodes CDR1 LNHDA and CDR2 SQIVND (reference sequence).

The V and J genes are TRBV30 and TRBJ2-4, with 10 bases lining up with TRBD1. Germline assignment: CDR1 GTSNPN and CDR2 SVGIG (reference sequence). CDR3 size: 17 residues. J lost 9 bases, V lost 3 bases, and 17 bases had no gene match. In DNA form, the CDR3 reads TGTGCCTGGAGCAGGGGACAGGGGTCGATGGGGGCGAGCATTCAGTACTTC. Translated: CAWSRGQGSMGASIQYF.

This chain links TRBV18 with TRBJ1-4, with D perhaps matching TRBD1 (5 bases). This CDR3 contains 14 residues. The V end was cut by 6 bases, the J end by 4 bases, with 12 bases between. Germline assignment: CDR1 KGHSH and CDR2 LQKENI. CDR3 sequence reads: CASSSTASNEKLFF. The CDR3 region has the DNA TGTGCCAGCTCGTCGACAGCGAGTAATGAAAAACTGTTTTTT.

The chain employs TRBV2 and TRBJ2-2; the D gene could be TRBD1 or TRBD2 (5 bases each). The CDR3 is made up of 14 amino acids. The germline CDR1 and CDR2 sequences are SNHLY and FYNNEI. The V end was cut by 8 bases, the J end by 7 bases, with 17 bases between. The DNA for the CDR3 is TGTGCCAGCGGACACGACGAGGGGATCGGGGAGCTGTTTTTT. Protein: CASGHDEGIGELFF.

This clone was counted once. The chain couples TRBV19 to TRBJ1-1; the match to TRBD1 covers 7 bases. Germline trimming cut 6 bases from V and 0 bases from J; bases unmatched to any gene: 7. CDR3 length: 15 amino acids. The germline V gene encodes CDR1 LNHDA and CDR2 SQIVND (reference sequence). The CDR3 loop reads CASRPRTGLNTEAFF. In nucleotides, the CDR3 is TGTGCCAGTAGACCCCGGACAGGTTTGAACACTGAAGCTTTCTTT. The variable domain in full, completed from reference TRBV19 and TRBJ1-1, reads DGGITQSPKYLFRKEGQNVTLSCEQNLNHDAMYWYRQDPGQGLRLIYYSQIVNDFQKGDIAEGYSVSREKKESFPLTVTSAQKNPTAFYLCASRPRTGLNTEAFFGQGTRLTVV.

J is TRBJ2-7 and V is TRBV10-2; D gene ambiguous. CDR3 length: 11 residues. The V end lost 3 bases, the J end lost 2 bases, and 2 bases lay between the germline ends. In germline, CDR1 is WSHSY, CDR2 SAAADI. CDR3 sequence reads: CASSDPYEQYF. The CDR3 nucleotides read TGCGCCAGCAGTGATCCCTACGAGCAGTACTTC.

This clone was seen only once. The CDR3 DNA is TGTGCCAGCAGTTTAGGACAGGACATTTATGGCTACACCTTC. Its protein is CASSLGQDIYGYTF. The V gene is TRBV28, the J gene TRBJ1-2, with TRBD1 matching over 7 bases. J lost 5 bases, V lost 2 bases, and 5 bases had no gene match. This CDR3 has 14 amino acids. Germline V gives CDR1 MDHEN, CDR2 SYDVKM.

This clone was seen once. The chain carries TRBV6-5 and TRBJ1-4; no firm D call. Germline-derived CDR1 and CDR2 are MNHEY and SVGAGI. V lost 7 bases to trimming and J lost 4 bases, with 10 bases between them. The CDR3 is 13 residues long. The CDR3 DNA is TGTGCCAGCATCGGACCGTATAATGAAAAACTGTTTTTT. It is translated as CASIGPYNEKLFF.

DNA of the CDR3: TGTGCCAGCAGCAAATCGGCGTGGTCAGGGGCACAAGAGACCCAGTACTTC. Translation gives CASSKSAWSGAQETQYF. This chain connects TRBV11-1 to TRBJ2-5, with D possibly TRBD1 on 6 matching bases. From germline, CDR1 is SGHAT and CDR2 FQDESV (reference sequence). The ends were cut back, 5 bases at V and 2 bases at J, with 21 bases in the middle. The CDR3 runs 17 residues.

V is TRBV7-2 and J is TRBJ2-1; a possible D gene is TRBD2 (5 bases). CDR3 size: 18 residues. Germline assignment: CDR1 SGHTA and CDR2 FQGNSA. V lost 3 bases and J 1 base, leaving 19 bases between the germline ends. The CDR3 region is CASSLRPHVEASYNEQFF. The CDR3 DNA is TGTGCCAGCAGCTTGCGACCGCACGTGGAGGCTTCCTACAATGAGCAGTTCTTC.

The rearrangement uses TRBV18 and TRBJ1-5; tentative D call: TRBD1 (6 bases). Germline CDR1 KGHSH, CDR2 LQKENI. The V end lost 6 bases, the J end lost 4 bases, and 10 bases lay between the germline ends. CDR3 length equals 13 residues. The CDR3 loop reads CASSRDRNQPQHF. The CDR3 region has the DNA TGTGCCAGCTCCCGCGACAGGAATCAGCCCCAGCATTTT.

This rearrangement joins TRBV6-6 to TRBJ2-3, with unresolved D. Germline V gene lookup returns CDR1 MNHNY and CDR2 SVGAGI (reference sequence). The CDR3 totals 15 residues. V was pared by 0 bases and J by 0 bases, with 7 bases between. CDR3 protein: CASSYSLSSTDTQYF. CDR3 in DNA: TGTGCCAGCAGTTACTCGCTATCAAGCACAGATACGCAGTATTTT.

This CDR3 reads CASSQVSGHNEQFF. CDR3 bases: TGCGCCAGCAGCCAAGTTTCGGGCCACAATGAGCAGTTCTTC. The rearrangement links TRBV4-1 to TRBJ2-1; D gene unclear. Germline V gene sequence: CDR1 MGHRA, CDR2 YSYEKL. The length of the CDR3 is 14 residues. The germline V and J ends were trimmed by 1 base and 5 bases, with 9 bases remaining between them.

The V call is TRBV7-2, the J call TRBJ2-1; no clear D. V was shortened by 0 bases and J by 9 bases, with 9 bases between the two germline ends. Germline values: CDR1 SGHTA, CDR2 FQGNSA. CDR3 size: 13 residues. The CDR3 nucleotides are TGTGCCAGCAGCTTAGCGGTCCGGATTGAGCAGTTCTTC. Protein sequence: CASSLAVRIEQFF.